This section outlines one T cell receptor (beta chain) sequence together with its context. Newly diagnosed hyperthyroidism, duration under 2 months, in patients aged 18 to 65. It was at first hyperthyroidism diagnosis, before any ophthalmopathy symptoms, that the blood sample was taken. A roughly 10 ml volume of fresh peripheral blood provided the PBMCs. This record comes from a study of T cells in Graves' hyperthyroidism and ophthalmopathy. The germline CDR1 and CDR2 sequences are MGHRA and YSYEKL. V lost 0 bases, J lost 5 bases, and 6 bases stayed unmatched. This CDR3 comprises 15 residues. The TCR beta CDR3 regions underwent amplification using RNA transcripts as the source. Researchers ran a first-round RT-PCR on the TCR CDR3 using the HTBI primer set. Using its own MiXCR run on the multiplex PCR reads, TCRdb lists one record per CDR3 protein. The sample includes about 380,000 distinct CDR3 sequences, approximately 13% of them seen just once.

Specimen: blood. This sequence joins TRBV4-1 and TRBJ2-5, with TRBD1 matching 7 bases. The sequence derives from a man aged 25 to 40 with Graves' hyperthyroidism that later progressed to Graves' ophthalmopathy. This CDR3 reads CASSQDYDRAETQYF. In nucleotides, the CDR3 is TGCGCCAGCAGCCAAGATTATGACAGGGCTGAGACCCAGTACTTC.